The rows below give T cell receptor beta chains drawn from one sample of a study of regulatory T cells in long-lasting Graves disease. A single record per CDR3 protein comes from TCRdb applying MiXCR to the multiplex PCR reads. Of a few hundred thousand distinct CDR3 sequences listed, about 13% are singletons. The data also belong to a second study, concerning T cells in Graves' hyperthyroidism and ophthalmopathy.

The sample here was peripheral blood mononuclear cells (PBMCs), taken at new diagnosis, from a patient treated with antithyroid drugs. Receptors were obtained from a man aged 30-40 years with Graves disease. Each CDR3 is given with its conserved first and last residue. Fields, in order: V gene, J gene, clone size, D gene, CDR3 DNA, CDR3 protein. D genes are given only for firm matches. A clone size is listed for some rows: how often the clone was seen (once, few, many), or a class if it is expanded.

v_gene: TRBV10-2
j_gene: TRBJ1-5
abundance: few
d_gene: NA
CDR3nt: TGCGCCAGCAGTGAGTCCAGGGCTGGCAATCAGCCCCAGCATTTT
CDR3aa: CASSESRAGNQPQHF

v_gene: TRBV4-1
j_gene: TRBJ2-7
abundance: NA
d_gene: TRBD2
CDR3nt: TGCGCCAGCAGCAAAGGACTAGCGGGAGGGCCCTTGGGCGAGCAGTACTTC
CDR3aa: CASSKGLAGGPLGEQYF

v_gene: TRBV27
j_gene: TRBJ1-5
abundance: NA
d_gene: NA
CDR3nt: TGTGCCAGCAGTTTATCCCCCGCCGGCGATCAGCCCCAGCATTTT
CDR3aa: CASSLSPAGDQPQHF

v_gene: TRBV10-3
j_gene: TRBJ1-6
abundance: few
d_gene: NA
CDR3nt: TGTGCCATCAGTGCCTATCAGGGGTACCGTTCACCCCTCCACTTT
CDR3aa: CAISAYQGYRSPLHF

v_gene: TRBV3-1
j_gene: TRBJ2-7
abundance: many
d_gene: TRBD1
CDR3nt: TGTGCCAGCAGCCAAGATGGGACAGGGGGCTACGAGCAGTACTTC
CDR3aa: CASSQDGTGGYEQYF

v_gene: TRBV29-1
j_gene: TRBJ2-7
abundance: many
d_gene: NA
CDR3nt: TGCAGCGTTGAACAGGTATACGAGCAGTACTTC
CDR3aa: CSVEQVYEQYF

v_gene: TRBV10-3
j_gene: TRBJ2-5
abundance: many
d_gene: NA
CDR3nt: TGTGCCGCCGCTACTCCACAGGGAGGGGAGACCCAGTACTTC
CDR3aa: CAAATPQGGETQYF

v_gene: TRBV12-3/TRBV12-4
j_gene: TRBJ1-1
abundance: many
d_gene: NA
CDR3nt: TGTGCCAGCAGTCTCAGGACTGGGACTGAAGCTTTCTTT
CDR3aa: CASSLRTGTEAFF

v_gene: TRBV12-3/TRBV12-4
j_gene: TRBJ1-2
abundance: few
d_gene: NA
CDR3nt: TGTGCCAGCAGGCGGTCGGAAAAGTATGGCTACACCTTC
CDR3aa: CASRRSEKYGYTF

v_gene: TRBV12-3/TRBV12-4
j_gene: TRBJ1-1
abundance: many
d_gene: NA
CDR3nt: TGTGCCAGCAGATCCGAAGGGACGACTGAAGCTTTCTTT
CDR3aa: CASRSEGTTEAFF

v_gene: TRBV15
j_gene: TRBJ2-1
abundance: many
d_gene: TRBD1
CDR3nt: TGTGCCACCAGCAGAGATCTCGGGACAGGTGTCGATGAGCAGTTCTTC
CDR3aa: CATSRDLGTGVDEQFF

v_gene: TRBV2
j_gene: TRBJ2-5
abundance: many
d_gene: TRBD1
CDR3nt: TGTGCCAGTGAAGACAGGGTACAAGAGACCCAGTACTTC
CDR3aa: CASEDRVQETQYF

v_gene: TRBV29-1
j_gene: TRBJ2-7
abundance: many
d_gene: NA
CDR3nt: TGCAGCGTCGTCCCGGGTGACTCCAGCTCCTACGAGCAGTACTTC
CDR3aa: CSVVPGDSSSYEQYF

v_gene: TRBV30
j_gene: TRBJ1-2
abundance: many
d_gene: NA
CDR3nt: TGTGCCTGGAACCGCGGAGGGGGGGGCTACACCTTC
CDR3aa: CAWNRGGGGYTF

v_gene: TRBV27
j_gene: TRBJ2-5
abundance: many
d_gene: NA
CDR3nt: TGTGCCAGCAGTTTGGGGGACCGCGGGAAAGCGGCCCAGTACTTC
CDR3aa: CASSLGDRGKAAQYF

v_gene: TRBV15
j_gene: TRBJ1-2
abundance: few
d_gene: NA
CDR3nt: TGTGCCACCAGCAGAGCCGAGGACGGGACAAGGAACTATGGCTACACCTTC
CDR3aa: CATSRAEDGTRNYGYTF

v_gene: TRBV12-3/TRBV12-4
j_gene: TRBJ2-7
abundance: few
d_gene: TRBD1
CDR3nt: TGTGCCAGCAGTTACGAATCGGGACAGGGAATTTACGAGCAGTACTTC
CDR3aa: CASSYESGQGIYEQYF

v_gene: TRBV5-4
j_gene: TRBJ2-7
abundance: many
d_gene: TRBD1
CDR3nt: TGTGCCAGCAGCTTGGCCGGGACAGGGGACTACGAGCAGTACTTC
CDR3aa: CASSLAGTGDYEQYF

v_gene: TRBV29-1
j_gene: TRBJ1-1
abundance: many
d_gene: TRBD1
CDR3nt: TGCAGCGTCGGACAGGGCGGCACTGAAGCTTTCTTT
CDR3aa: CSVGQGGTEAFF

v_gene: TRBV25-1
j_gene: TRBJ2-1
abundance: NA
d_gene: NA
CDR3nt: TGTGCCAGCAGTGAACAGGCTGGCAATGAGCAGTTCTTC
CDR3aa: CASSEQAGNEQFF

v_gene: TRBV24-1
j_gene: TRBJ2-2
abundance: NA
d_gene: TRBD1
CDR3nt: TGTGCCACCAGTGAAAGGGGGCTTACCGGGGAGCTGTTTTTT
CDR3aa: CATSERGLTGELFF

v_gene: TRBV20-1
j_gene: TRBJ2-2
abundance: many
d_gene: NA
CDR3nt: TGCAGTGTTAGATCCGAAAGACTAGGGGACACCGGGGAGCTGTTTTTT
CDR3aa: CSVRSERLGDTGELFF

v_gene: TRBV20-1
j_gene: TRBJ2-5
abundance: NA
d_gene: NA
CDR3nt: TGCAGTGCTAGGGGCGGGGAAGGAGCCCAAGAGACCCAGTACTTC
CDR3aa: CSARGGEGAQETQYF

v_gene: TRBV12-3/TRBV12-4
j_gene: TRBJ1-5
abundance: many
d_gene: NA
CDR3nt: TGTGCCAGCAGTTTTTTCACTTCTCTCAATCAGCCCCAGCATTTT
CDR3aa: CASSFFTSLNQPQHF

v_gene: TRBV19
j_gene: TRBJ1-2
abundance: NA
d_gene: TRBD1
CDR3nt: TGTGCCAGTAGTATGAGACAGGGATTACCCTATGGCTACACCTTC
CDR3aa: CASSMRQGLPYGYTF

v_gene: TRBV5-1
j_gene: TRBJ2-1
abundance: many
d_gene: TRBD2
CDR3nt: TGCGCCAGCAGACTAGCGGGAGGGTACAATGAGCAGTTCTTC
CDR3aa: CASRLAGGYNEQFF

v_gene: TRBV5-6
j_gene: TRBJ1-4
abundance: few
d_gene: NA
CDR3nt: TGTGCCAGCAGCTTGATGGGGTACTATGAAAAACTGTTTTTT
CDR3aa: CASSLMGYYEKLFF

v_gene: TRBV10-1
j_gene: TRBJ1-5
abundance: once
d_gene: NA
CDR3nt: TGCGCCAGCAGTGATGCGGTCCCCGGGGCCCAGCATTTT
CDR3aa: CASSDAVPGAQHF

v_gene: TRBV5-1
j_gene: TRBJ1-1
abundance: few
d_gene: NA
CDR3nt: TGCGCCAGCAGCCGAACCGACGGACTTCCTCACGGGAACACTGAAGCTTTCTTT
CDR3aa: CASSRTDGLPHGNTEAFF

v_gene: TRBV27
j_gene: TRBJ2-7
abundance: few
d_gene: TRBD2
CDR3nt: TGTGCCAGCAGTTTAAGGGCTAGCGGGAGCCCCTACGAGCAGTACTTC
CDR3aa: CASSLRASGSPYEQYF

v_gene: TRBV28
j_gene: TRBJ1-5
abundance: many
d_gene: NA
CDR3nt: TGTGCCAGCAACCCAAATTTGGACAGCCATCAGCCCCAGCATTTT
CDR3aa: CASNPNLDSHQPQHF

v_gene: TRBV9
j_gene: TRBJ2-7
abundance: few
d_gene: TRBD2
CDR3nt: TGTGCCAGCAGCGTCACCGGGACTAGCGGGGGAGAACCCTACGAGCAGTACTTC
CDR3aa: CASSVTGTSGGEPYEQYF

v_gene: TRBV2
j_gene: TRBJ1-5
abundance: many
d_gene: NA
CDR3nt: TGTGCCAGCAGTGGCAGGGAGGGCAATCAGCCCCAGCATTTT
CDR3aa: CASSGREGNQPQHF

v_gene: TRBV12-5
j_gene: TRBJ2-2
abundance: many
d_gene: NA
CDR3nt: TGTGCTAGTGGCGGCGGGACTTACACCGGGGAGCTGTTTTTT
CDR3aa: CASGGGTYTGELFF

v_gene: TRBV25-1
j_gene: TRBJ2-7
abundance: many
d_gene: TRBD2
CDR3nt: TGTGCCAGCAGTGATAATCCGGGACTAGCGGGAGGAGACTACGAGCAGTACTTC
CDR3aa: CASSDNPGLAGGDYEQYF

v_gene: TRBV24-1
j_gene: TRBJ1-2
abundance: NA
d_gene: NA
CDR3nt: TGTGCCACCAGTGATGGCGGCAACTATGGCTACACCTTC
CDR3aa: CATSDGGNYGYTF

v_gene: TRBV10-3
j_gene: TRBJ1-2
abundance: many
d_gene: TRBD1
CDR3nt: TGTGCCATCAGTATTACCGGGACAGCTAACTATGGCTACACCTTC
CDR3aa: CAISITGTANYGYTF

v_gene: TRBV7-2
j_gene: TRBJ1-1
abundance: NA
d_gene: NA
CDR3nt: TGTGCCAGCAGCCCACCTCCGGGCCTCAAGACTGAAGCTTTCTTT
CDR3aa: CASSPPPGLKTEAFF

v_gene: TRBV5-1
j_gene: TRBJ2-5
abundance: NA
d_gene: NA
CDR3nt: TGTGCCAGCAGCTTGGCTTCGGAACAAGAGACCCAGTACTTC
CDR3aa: CASSLASEQETQYF

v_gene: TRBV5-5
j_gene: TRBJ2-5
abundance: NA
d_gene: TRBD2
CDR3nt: TGTGCCAGCAGCTTGCGAAGCGGGGAAGAGACCCAGTACTTC
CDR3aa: CASSLRSGEETQYF

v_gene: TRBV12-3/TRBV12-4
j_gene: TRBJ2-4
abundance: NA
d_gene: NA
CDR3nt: TGTGCCAGCAGATCAGGTAGTTGGGCCAAAAACATTCAGTACTTC
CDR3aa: CASRSGSWAKNIQYF

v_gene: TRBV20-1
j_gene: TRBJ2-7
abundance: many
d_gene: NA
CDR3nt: TGCAGTGCTAGAGCCCCGGCCGCCGGCGAGCAGTACTTC
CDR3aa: CSARAPAAGEQYF

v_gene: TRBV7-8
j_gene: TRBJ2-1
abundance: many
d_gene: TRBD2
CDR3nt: TGTGCCAGCAGCTTCAGGTTGCGGGAGGGCCCCGATGAGCAGTTCTTC
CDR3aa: CASSFRLREGPDEQFF

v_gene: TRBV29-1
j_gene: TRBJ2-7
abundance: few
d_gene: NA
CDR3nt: TGCAGCGTATCGGACAACTACGAGCAGTACTTC
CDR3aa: CSVSDNYEQYF

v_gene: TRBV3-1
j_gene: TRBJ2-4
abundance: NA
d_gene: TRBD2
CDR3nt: TGTGCCAGCAGCCGAGCGGGGGGAGCCAAAAACATTCAGTACTTC
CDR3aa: CASSRAGGAKNIQYF

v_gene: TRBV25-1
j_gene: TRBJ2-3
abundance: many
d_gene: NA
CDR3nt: TGTGCCAGCAGACCCCTAGCTCCTAGCACAGATACGCAGTATTTT
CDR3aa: CASRPLAPSTDTQYF

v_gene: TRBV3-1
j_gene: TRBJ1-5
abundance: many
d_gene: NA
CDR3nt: TGTGCCAGCAGCCAAGATAACAGTTATCAGCCCCAGCATTTT
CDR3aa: CASSQDNSYQPQHF

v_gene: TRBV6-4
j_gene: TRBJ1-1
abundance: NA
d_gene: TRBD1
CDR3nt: TGTGCCAGCAGTGGGGGACAGGGAGTCACTGAAGCTTTCTTT
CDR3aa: CASSGGQGVTEAFF

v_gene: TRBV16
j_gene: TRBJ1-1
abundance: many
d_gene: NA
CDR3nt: TGTGCCAGCAAGAAGGGTCCGAGACGTCTCGAGGCTTTCTTT
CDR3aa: CASKKGPRRLEAFF

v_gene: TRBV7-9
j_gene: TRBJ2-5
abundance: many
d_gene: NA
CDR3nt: TGTGCCAGCAGCCACTACCGGGACACCCTGGGAGAGACCCAGTACTTC
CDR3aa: CASSHYRDTLGETQYF

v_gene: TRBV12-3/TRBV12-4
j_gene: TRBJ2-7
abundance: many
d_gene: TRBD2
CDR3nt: TGTGCCAGCAGTCCGGGACTAGCGGGAATCTACGAGCAGTACTTC
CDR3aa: CASSPGLAGIYEQYF

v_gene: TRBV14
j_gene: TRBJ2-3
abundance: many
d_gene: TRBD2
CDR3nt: TGTGCCAGCAAAGAAGCGGGAGGGTTACTCACAGATACGCAGTATTTT
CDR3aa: CASKEAGGLLTDTQYF